The T cell receptor (beta chain) described here comes from a study of blood T cell repertoires in COVID-19. Germline V gives CDR1 MNHEY, CDR2 SMNVEV (reference sequence). CDR3 size: 19 residues. The ends lost 5 bases at V and 3 bases at J; junction bases unmatched: 16. Produced via immunoSEQ multiplex PCR; TCRdb's table is partial and in-frame only. The sample carries some 700,000 clones, just under 90% recorded once. The chain links TRBV27 to TRBJ1-5; 10 bases map to TRBD1. The sequence derives from a woman aged 18 to 35 with acute or convalescent COVID-19. Sequenced material: peripheral blood. The DNA of the CDR3 is TGTGCCAGCAGTCCAAACCACGGGACAGGGGCAACAAACAATCAGCCCCAGCATTTT. Its protein product is CASSPNHGTGATNNQPQHF.